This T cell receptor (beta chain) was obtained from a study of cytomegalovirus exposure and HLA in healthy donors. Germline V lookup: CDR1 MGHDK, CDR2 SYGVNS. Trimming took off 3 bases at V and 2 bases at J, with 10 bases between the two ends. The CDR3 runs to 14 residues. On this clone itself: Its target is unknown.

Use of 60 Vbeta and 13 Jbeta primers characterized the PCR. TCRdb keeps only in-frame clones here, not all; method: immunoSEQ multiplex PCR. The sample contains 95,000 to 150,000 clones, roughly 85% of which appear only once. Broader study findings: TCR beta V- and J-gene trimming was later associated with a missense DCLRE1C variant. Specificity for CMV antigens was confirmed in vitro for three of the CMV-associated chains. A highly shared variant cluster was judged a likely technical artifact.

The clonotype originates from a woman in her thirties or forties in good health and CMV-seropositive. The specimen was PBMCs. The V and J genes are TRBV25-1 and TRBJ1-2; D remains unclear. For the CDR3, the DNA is TGTGCCAGCAGTGAGCCCGGGTTGAACTATGGCTACACCTTC. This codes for CASSEPGLNYGYTF.